This TCR beta chain was observed in a study of control samples from healthy donors and cancer patients. Looked up from germline, CDR1 is SNHLY and CDR2 is FYNNEI. CDR3 length: 12 residues. V lost 3 bases to trimming and J lost 2 bases, with 5 bases between them. Here immunoSEQ multiplex PCR was the method, and the copy in TCRdb shows in-frame clones only, minus some. The sample lists around 120,000 clones; more than 85% were seen once. The TCR sequence derives from a man in his fifties with head and neck cancer. Specimen: PBMCs. The V call is TRBV2, the J call TRBJ2-7; D is undetermined. CDR3 sequence (DNA): TGTGCCAGCAGTGACAGTACCTACGAGCAGTACTTC. Its protein product is CASSDSTYEQYF. Together with reference TRBV2 and TRBJ2-7, the CDR3 gives the full variable domain: EPEVTQTPSHQVTQMGQEVILRCVPISNHLYFYWYRQILGQKVEFLVSFYNNEISEKSEIFDDQFSVERPDGSNFTLKIRSTKLEDSAMYFCASSDSTYEQYFGPGTRLTVT.